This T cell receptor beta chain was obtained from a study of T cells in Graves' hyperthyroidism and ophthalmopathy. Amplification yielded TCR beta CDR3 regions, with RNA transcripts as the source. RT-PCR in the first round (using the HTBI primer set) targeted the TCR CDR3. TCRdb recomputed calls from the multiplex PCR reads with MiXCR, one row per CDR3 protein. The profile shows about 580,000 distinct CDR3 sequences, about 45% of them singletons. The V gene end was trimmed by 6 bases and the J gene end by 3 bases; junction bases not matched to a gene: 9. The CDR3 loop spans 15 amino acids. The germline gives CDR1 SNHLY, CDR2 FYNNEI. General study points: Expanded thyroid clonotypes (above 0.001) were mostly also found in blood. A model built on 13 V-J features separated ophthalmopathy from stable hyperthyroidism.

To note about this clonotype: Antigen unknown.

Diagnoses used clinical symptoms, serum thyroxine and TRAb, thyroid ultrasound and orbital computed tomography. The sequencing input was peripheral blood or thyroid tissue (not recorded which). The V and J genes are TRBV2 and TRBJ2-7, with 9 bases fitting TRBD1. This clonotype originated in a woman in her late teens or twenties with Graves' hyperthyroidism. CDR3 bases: TGTGCCAGCAGCGTGGGGACAGGGTGGTTCTACGAGCAGTACTTC. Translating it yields CASSVGTGWFYEQYF.